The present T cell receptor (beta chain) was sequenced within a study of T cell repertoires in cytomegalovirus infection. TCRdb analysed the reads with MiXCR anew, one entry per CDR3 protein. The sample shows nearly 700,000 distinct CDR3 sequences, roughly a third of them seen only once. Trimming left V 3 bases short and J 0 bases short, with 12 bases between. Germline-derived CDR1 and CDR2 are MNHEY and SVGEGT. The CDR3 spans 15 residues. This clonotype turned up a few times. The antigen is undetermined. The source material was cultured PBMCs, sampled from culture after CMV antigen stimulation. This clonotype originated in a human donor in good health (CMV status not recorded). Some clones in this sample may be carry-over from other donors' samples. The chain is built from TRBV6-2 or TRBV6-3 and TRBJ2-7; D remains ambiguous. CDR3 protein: CASSYRDASSYEQYF. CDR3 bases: TGTGCCAGCAGTTATCGAGACGCGAGCTCCTACGAGCAGTACTTC.